This TCR beta chain is from a study of OX40 agonist ivuxolimab in advanced cancers. For the study at large: Two patients with cutaneous melanoma and one with hepatocellular carcinoma, three in total, showed partial responses.

Details on this clone: Antigen: not known.

The ends were cut back, 7 bases at V and 5 bases at J, with 17 bases in the middle. The CDR3 extends over 14 amino acids. Per germline, CDR1 SQVTM and CDR2 ANQGSEA. Study results and limitations: Several nonresponders also turned out to have low normalized T-cell clonal expansion.

Repertoires were generated with immunoSEQ multiplex PCR, while TCRdb's copy carries only in-frame clones and drops some. The data show 50,000 to 70,000 clones, 84% seen once. The genes are TRBV29-1 and TRBJ2-2; unclear D gene. The sample in question was CD4+ or CD8+ T cells sorted from blood, obtained in a trial of the OX40 agonist ivuxolimab. The TCR sequence derives from an adult with an advanced solid tumor such as melanoma, head and neck, liver or kidney cancer. The CDR3 loop is CSASGWVQTGELFF. CDR3 nucleotides: TGCAGCGCATCGGGTTGGGTACAGACCGGGGAGCTGTTTTTT.